The 22 T cell receptor beta chains presented below share a single source sample, sequenced in a study of shared clonotypes between healthy human individuals. Some clones are missing from TCRdb's copy, which holds only in-frame ones; the method was immunoSEQ multiplex PCR. The sample contains over 2 million clones, about 90% of which appear only once. Sequences were obtained from naive CD4+ T cells from PBMCs. As to subset: CD45RA+ positively selected. The receptors originated from a man younger than 30 in good health. Some clones in this sample may be carry-over from other donors' samples.

This sequence joins TRBV25-1 and TRBJ2-7; perhaps TRBD1 as D (6 bases). Germline V CDR1 and CDR2: MGHDK, SYGVNS. V was cut by 6 bases and J by 0 bases, with 9 bases left in between. The CDR3 is 13 residues long. DNA of the CDR3: TGTGCCAGCAGCGTGACAGGCTCCTACGAGCAGTACTTC. Its translation is CASSVTGSYEQYF.

The chain has TRBV30 and TRBJ1-2; 7 bases agree with TRBD1. Germline CDR1 and CDR2: GTSNPN and SVGIG (reference sequence). This CDR3 is 16 amino acids long. The J segment lost 4 bases and the V segment lost 4 bases, leaving 15 bases of the junction unmatched. CDR3 protein: CAWTTGQAQPTYGYTF. CDR3 DNA: TGTGCCTGGACCACAGGACAGGCCCAGCCTACCTATGGCTACACCTTC.

This chain links TRBV4-2 with TRBJ2-7; 14 nucleotides agree with TRBD2. The CDR3 consists of 16 residues. CDR1 is LGHNA and CDR2 is YNFKEQ in the germline V gene. V trimming: 2 bases; J trimming: 8 bases; junction bases outside the gene matches: 8. The DNA of the CDR3 is TGTGCCAGCAGCCAAACGGGACTAGCGGGAGACCGGAAGCAGTACTTC. This translates into CASSQTGLAGDRKQYF.

The chain employs TRBV2 and TRBJ2-3; a possible D gene is TRBD2 (10 bases). CDR3 length equals 18 residues. From germline, CDR1 is SNHLY and CDR2 FYNNEI. V was pared by 5 bases and J by 0 bases, with 21 bases between. CDR3 in amino acids: CASSPGTGTSDSTDTQYF. In DNA form, the CDR3 reads TGTGCCAGCAGTCCCGGGACAGGGACTAGCGACAGCACAGATACGCAGTATTTT. The whole variable domain, remainder taken from reference TRBV2 and TRBJ2-3, is EPEVTQTPSHQVTQMGQEVILRCVPISNHLYFYWYRQILGQKVEFLVSFYNNEISEKSEIFDDQFSVERPDGSNFTLKIRSTKLEDSAMYFCASSPGTGTSDSTDTQYFGPGTRLTVL.

The V gene is TRBV2, the J gene TRBJ2-7; no reliable D call. CDR1 and CDR2 (germline): SNHLY, FYNNEI. The CDR3 has 12 amino acids. V lost 1 base and J 6 bases, leaving 7 bases between the germline ends. The CDR3 bases are TGTGCCAGCAGTGAAGGTCCGGGCGAGCAGTACTTC. It is translated as CASSEGPGEQYF.

The chain has TRBV2 and TRBJ2-1; weak D call: TRBD1 (6 bases). CDR1 and CDR2 (germline): SNHLY, FYNNEI. The CDR3 is made up of 14 amino acids. Trimming pared 3 bases from V and 8 bases from J, leaving 14 bases between. Here the CDR3 DNA reads TGTGCCAGCAGTGAGGTAATCTGGGGGCATGAGCAGTTCTTC. This sequence encodes CASSEVIWGHEQFF.

This rearrangement joins TRBV6-6 to TRBJ1-5; no reliable D call. V was cut by 0 bases and J by 0 bases, with 6 bases left in between. Germline CDR1 reads MNHNY; CDR2 reads SVGAGI (reference sequence). CDR3 length: 15 amino acids. CDR3 region: CASSYSIYSNQPQHF. CDR3 nucleotides: TGTGCCAGCAGTTACTCGATCTATAGCAATCAGCCCCAGCATTTT.

This chain links TRBV18 with TRBJ1-2; 8 bases fit TRBD1. The J segment lost 4 bases and the V segment lost 5 bases, leaving 6 bases of the junction unmatched. The length of the CDR3 is 14 residues. In germline, CDR1 is KGHSH, CDR2 LQKENI. The DNA for the CDR3 is TGTGCCAGCTCATCGGACAGGGAATTCTATGGCTACACCTTC. This sequence encodes CASSSDREFYGYTF.

V and J are TRBV6-5 and TRBJ2-7, with 8 bases identical to TRBD1. J was trimmed by 7 bases and V by 2 bases; bases with no gene match: 7. Looked up from germline, CDR1 is MNHEY and CDR2 is SVGAGI. The CDR3 contains 14 residues. CDR3 bases: TGTGCCAGCAGTTACCCCCGCACAGGGGGAGAGCAGTACTTC. Protein sequence: CASSYPRTGGEQYF.

The chain uses TRBV30 and TRBJ2-2; weak D call: TRBD2 (7 bases). Germline V lookup: CDR1 GTSNPN, CDR2 SVGIG (reference sequence). V dropped 0 bases and J dropped 10 bases, with 12 bases sitting between them. This CDR3 region has 13 residues. The CDR3 bases are TGTGCCTGGAGTGTGAGGGGGGGCGAGGAGCTGTTTTTT. The encoded protein is CAWSVRGGEELFF.

V usage is TRBV15 and J usage is TRBJ1-3; no firm D call. This CDR3 comprises 15 residues. Germline CDR1 and CDR2: LNHNV and YYDKDF (reference sequence). Trimming removed 0 bases from V and 7 bases from J, with 13 bases in between. The CDR3 coding sequence is TGTGCCACCAGCAGAGATTTGGCGGGCGGGAACACCATATATTTT. Its protein product is CATSRDLAGGNTIYF.

About this clone: At one end the junction does not follow the germline gene, possibly because of a read error. Other DNA variants within this sample encode the same CDR3. The V gene is TRBV9, the J gene TRBJ2-1; TRBD2 aligns across 10 bases. The CDR3 is 16 residues long. Germline values: CDR1 SGDLS, CDR2 YYNGEE. The CDR3 DNA sequence: TGTGCCAGCAGCGTAGGTACTAGCGGGACGTACAACGAGCAGTTCTTC. This translates into CASSVGTSGTYNEQFF.

The genes are TRBV11-2 and TRBJ2-3; 10 positions match TRBD2. CDR3 length equals 18 residues. V shed 1 base, J shed 0 bases, and the junction held 7 bases outside the gene matches. Per germline, CDR1 SGHAT and CDR2 FQNNGV. In DNA form, the CDR3 reads TGTGCCAGCAGCTTAGGGCTAGCGGGAGTCGCTAGCACAGATACGCAGTATTTT. It encodes CASSLGLAGVASTDTQYF.

Comments on this clone: Other DNA sequences in this sample translate to the same CDR3. This chain uses TRBV18 with TRBJ1-1; no clear D. Per germline, CDR1 KGHSH and CDR2 LQKENI. The CDR3 has 14 residues. V was pared by 1 base and J by 1 base, with 7 bases between. The CDR3 loop is CASSPRTGNTEAFF. The CDR3, as DNA: TGTGCCAGCTCACCACGTACGGGGAACACTGAAGCTTTCTTT.

The chain employs TRBV5-6 and TRBJ1-1; D is unclear. CDR1 and CDR2 from the germline V gene are SGHDT and YYEEEE. CDR3 length: 14 amino acids. V dropped 4 bases and J dropped 4 bases, with 14 bases sitting between them. CDR3 region: CASSPVSGITEAFF. CDR3 DNA sequence: TGTGCCAGCAGCCCGGTATCGGGGATCACTGAAGCTTTCTTT.

The chain carries TRBV5-6 and TRBJ2-5, with 9 bases that match TRBD2. The germline V gene encodes CDR1 SGHDT and CDR2 YYEEEE. V lost 4 bases, J lost 0 bases, and 13 bases stayed unmatched. The CDR3 consists of 18 residues. The DNA for the CDR3 is TGTGCCAGCAGCCTCCCTGGACTAGCGTCATGGGACCAAGAGACCCAGTACTTC. This translates into CASSLPGLASWDQETQYF.

This sequence joins TRBV5-6 and TRBJ1-2, with D possibly TRBD1 on 6 matching bases. Germline V CDR1 and CDR2: SGHDT, YYEEEE. The CDR3 totals 14 residues. With 0 bases removed from V and 5 bases from J, the gap between germline ends came to 11 bases. The CDR3 spells CASSLAYRDYGYTF. CDR3 sequence (DNA): TGTGCCAGCAGCTTGGCGTACAGGGATTATGGCTACACCTTC.

V gene TRBV27 combines with J gene TRBJ2-7; 8 nucleotides agree with TRBD2. The CDR3 spans 14 residues. Germline V gene data show CDR1 as MNHEY and CDR2 as SMNVEV (reference sequence). V dropped 5 bases and J dropped 3; count of bases not matched to a gene: 6. This CDR3 reads CASSRGGLVYEQYF. CDR3 nucleotides: TGTGCCAGCAGTCGAGGGGGACTAGTCTACGAGCAGTACTTC.

The genes are TRBV5-1 and TRBJ1-1, with 9 positions matching TRBD1. Unmatched junction bases numbered 2, after V lost 4 bases and J lost 1 base. The CDR3 has 14 residues. In germline, CDR1 is SGHRS, CDR2 YFSETQ. The CDR3 sequence is CASSVQGANTEAFF. DNA of the CDR3: TGCGCCAGCAGCGTACAGGGGGCGAACACTGAAGCTTTCTTT.

The genes are TRBV19 and TRBJ2-1; 7 bases are shared with TRBD2. The ends lost 8 bases at V and 4 bases at J; junction bases unmatched: 8. The germline gives CDR1 LNHDA, CDR2 SQIVND (reference sequence). This CDR3 region has 14 residues. The CDR3 nucleotides read TGTGCCAGTTGGGGCGGGAGTTTTTACAATGAGCAGTTCTTC. Encoded protein: CASWGGSFYNEQFF.

The chain couples TRBV25-1 to TRBJ2-2, with D maybe TRBD2 (6 bases). CDR3 length: 13 residues. CDR1 is MGHDK and CDR2 is SYGVNS in the germline V gene. V was cut by 8 bases and J by 6 bases, with 13 bases left in between. DNA for the CDR3: TGTGCCAGCGGAGGGCCTAAGGCCGGGGAGCTGTTTTTT. Encoded protein: CASGGPKAGELFF.

V is TRBV6-5 and J is TRBJ2-2; 9 bases are shared with TRBD2. V was clipped by 2 bases and J by 6 bases; unmatched bases: 4. Germline values: CDR1 MNHEY, CDR2 SVGAGI. The CDR3 consists of 15 residues. The CDR3 loop reads CASSYLAGIPGELFF. The CDR3 nucleotides read TGTGCCAGCAGTTACCTAGCGGGAATCCCCGGGGAGCTGTTTTTT.